The 9 T cell receptor beta chains below were found in one sample sequenced in a study of cytotoxic CD8 clonotypes in ibrutinib-treated CLL. TCRdb's table, derived via immunoSEQ multiplex PCR, lists solely in-frame clones and lacks some. The sample holds about 130,000 clones, 79% seen once. The sequences come from PBMCs, collected after 12 months of ibrutinib treatment. The origin of the receptors is a human donor with chronic lymphocytic leukemia.

The rearrangement uses TRBV7-2 and TRBJ1-5, with D possibly TRBD1 on 5 matching bases. The V end was cut by 5 bases, the J end by 7 bases, with 15 bases between. The germline V gene has CDR1 SGHTA and CDR2 FQGNSA. The CDR3 is made up of 14 amino acids. The CDR3 DNA sequence: TGTGCCAGCAGCCCAGACAGTCTAGGCCAGCCCCAGCATTTT. Residues: CASSPDSLGQPQHF.

There are a few counts of this clone. The V gene is TRBV19, the J gene TRBJ1-1; a weak D match, TRBD1 (6 bases). The CDR3 covers 14 residues. In germline, CDR1 is LNHDA, CDR2 SQIVND (reference sequence). Trimming shortened V by 1 base and J by 3 bases, and 9 bases separated the two germline ends. CDR3 residues: CASSIGRGHTEAFF. The CDR3 DNA follows: TGTGCCAGTAGTATAGGCAGGGGTCACACTGAAGCTTTCTTT.

The gene calls are TRBV4-3 and TRBJ2-3; 15 bases are a match to TRBD2. V shed 3 bases and J 3 bases; nucleotides not matched to a gene: 1. Germline V lookup: CDR1 LGHNA, CDR2 YSLEER. The CDR3 contains 16 residues. The CDR3 bases are TGCGCCAGCAGCCAGGGACTAGCGGGGGGAACAGATACGCAGTATTTT. As protein: CASSQGLAGGTDTQYF.

The table lists this clone with a count of one. The J gene is TRBJ2-2, the V gene TRBV5-6, with 9 positions matching TRBD2. CDR3 length: 15 residues. CDR1 SGHDT and CDR2 YYEEEE come from the germline V gene. V shed 2 bases, J shed 6 bases, and the junction held 5 bases outside the gene matches. CDR3: CASSFGGRVPGELFF. For the CDR3, the DNA is TGTGCCAGCAGCTTCGGCGGGAGGGTTCCCGGGGAGCTGTTTTTT. The full variable domain, rest sourced from reference TRBV5-6 and TRBJ2-2, is DAGVTQSPTHLIKTRGQQVTLRCSPKSGHDTVSWYQQALGQGPQFIFQYYEEEERQRGNFPDRFSGHQFPNYSSELNVNALLLGDSALYLCASSFGGRVPGELFFGEGSRLTVL.

The chain is built from TRBV10-3 and TRBJ2-7; no firm D call. The CDR3 is made up of 14 amino acids. Trimming took off 4 bases at V and 4 bases at J, with 14 bases between the two ends. CDR1 is ENHRY and CDR2 is SYGVKD in the germline V gene. This CDR3 is CAISAKSVGYEQYF. CDR3 coding DNA: TGTGCCATCAGTGCAAAATCCGTCGGTTACGAGCAGTACTTC.

This clone has more than one count but fewer than ten. This sequence joins TRBV25-1 and TRBJ1-2; D is ambiguous. Germline V gene data show CDR1 as MGHDK and CDR2 as SYGVNS. V lost 2 bases, J lost 10 bases, and 8 bases lay in between. This CDR3 has 11 residues. The CDR3 coding sequence is TGTGCCAGCAGTGAACGGTATATCTACACCTTC. It translates to CASSERYIYTF.

The rearrangement joins TRBV7-9 to TRBJ2-5; 9 nucleotides align to TRBD1. The CDR3 runs 15 residues. From germline, CDR1 is SEHNR and CDR2 FQNEAQ (reference sequence). V dropped 6 bases and J dropped 2; count of bases not matched to a gene: 7. The CDR3 DNA sequence: TGTGCCAGCAGTCACCCGGGACAGGGTCAAGAGACCCAGTACTTC. Translating it yields CASSHPGQGQETQYF. The full variable domain, completed using reference TRBV7-9 and TRBJ2-5, is DTGVSQNPRHKITKRGQNVTFRCDPISEHNRLYWYRQTLGQGPEFLTYFQNEAQLEKSRLLSDRFSAERPKGSFSTLEIQRTEQGDSAMYLCASSHPGQGQETQYFGPGTRLLVL.

A few counts support this clone. The J gene is TRBJ1-5, the V gene TRBV18, with no clear D. The CDR3 runs to 13 residues. Trimming stripped 3 bases from V and 7 bases from J, with 10 bases between. CDR1 and CDR2 (germline): KGHSH, LQKENI. The CDR3 here is CASSPDREQPQHF. In DNA form, the CDR3 reads TGTGCCAGCTCACCGGATCGGGAGCAGCCCCAGCATTTT.

This clone was detected only a few times. This chain connects TRBV7-2 to TRBJ2-3, with a possible D match to TRBD2 (5 bases). Germline assignment: CDR1 SGHTA and CDR2 FQGNSA. CDR3 length: 11 residues. Between the trimmed V and J ends, which lost 6 bases and 6 bases, there was a span of 7 bases. The CDR3 DNA follows: TGTGCCAGCAGACTAGAGGATACGCAGTATTTT. Its translation is CASRLEDTQYF.